This T cell receptor beta chain originates from a study of OX40 agonist ivuxolimab in advanced cancers. In the study overall: The diagnoses of dose-escalation patients were hepatocellular carcinoma, melanoma, renal cell or head and neck cancer. At 65% to 85% male, the cohort had a mean age of about 55 years, ranging from about 20 to 79.

About this clone itself: Its antigen remains unidentified.

Patients who had autoimmune disease history or got systemic immunosuppression were left out. The CDR3 spans 14 residues. V lost 4 bases and J lost 4; bases outside the gene matches: 6. Per germline, CDR1 SGHDN and CDR2 FVKESK. TCRdb's copy holds only in-frame clones and misses some; the assay was immunoSEQ multiplex PCR. Of 78,000 or so clones in the sample, about 93% were seen once. General study findings and limits: More expanded clones were seen, on average, in CD8+ T cells than in CD4+.

J is TRBJ2-7 and V is TRBV14, with 8 bases fitting TRBD1. The TCR originated in an adult with an advanced solid tumor such as melanoma, head and neck, liver or kidney cancer. The material sequenced was CD4+ or CD8+ T cells sorted from blood, taken in a trial of the OX40 agonist ivuxolimab. For the CDR3, the DNA is TGTGCCAGCAGCCTTGCAGGGGGCTTTTACGAGCAGTACTTC. This encodes CASSLAGGFYEQYF.